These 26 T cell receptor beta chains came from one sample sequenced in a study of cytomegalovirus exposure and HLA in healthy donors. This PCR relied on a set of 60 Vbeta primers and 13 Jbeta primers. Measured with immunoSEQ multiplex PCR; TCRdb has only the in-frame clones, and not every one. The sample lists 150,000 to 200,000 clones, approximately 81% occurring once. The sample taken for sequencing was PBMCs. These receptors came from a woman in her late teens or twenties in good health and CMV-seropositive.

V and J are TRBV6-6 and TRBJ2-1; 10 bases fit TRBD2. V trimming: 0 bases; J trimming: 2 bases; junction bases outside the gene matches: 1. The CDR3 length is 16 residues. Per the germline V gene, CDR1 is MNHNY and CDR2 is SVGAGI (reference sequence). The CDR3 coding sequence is TGTGCCAGCAGTTACTCCCTAGCGGGGGCCTACAATGAGCAGTTCTTC. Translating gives CASSYSLAGAYNEQFF.

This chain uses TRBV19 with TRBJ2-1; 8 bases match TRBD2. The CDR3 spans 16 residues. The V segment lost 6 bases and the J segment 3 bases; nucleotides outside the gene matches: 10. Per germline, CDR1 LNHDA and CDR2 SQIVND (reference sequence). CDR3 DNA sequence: TGTGCCAGTAGCTTGGTTAGCGGGGCGAACTACAATGAGCAGTTCTTC. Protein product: CASSLVSGANYNEQFF. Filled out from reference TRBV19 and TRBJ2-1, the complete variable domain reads DGGITQSPKYLFRKEGQNVTLSCEQNLNHDAMYWYRQDPGQGLRLIYYSQIVNDFQKGDIAEGYSVSREKKESFPLTVTSAQKNPTAFYLCASSLVSGANYNEQFFGPGTRLTVL.

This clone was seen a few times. The CDR3 DNA reads as TGTGCCTGGGAGGCAGTCCTGAACACTGAAGCTTTCTTT. This encodes CAWEAVLNTEAFF. The chain is built from TRBV30 and TRBJ1-1, with D unclear. The CDR3 consists of 13 residues. Per the germline V gene, CDR1 is GTSNPN and CDR2 is SVGIG (reference sequence). Trimming stripped 5 bases from V and 0 bases from J, with 10 bases between.

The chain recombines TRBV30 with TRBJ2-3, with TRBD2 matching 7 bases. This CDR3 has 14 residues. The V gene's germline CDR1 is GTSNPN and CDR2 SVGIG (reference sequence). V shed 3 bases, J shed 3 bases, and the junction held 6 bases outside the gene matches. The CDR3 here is CAWRVVGGTDTQYF. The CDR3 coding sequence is TGTGCCTGGAGGGTGGTGGGGGGGACAGATACGCAGTATTTT.

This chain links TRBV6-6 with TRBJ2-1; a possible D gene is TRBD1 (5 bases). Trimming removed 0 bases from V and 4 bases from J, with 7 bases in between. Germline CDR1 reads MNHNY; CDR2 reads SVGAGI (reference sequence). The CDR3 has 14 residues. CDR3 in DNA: TGTGCCAGCAGTTACTCTGACAGATACAATGAGCAGTTCTTC. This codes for CASSYSDRYNEQFF.

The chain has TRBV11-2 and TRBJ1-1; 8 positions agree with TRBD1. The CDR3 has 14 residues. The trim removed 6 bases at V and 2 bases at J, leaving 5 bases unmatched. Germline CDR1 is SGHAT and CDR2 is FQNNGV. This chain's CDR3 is CASSYDRGNTEAFF. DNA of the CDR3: TGTGCCAGCAGTTACGACAGGGGTAACACTGAAGCTTTCTTT. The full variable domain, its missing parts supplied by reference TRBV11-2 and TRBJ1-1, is EAGVAQSPRYKIIEKRQSVAFWCNPISGHATLYWYQQILGQGPKLLIQFQNNGVVDDSQLPKDRFSAERLKGVDSTLKIQPAKLEDSAVYLCASSYDRGNTEAFFGQGTRLTVV.

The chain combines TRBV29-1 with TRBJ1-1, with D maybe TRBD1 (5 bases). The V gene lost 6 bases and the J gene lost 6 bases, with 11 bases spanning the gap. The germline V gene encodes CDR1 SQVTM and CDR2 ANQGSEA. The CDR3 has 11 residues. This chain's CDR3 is CSVVGGAEAFF. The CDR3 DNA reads TGCAGCGTCGTGGGGGGGGCTGAAGCTTTCTTT.

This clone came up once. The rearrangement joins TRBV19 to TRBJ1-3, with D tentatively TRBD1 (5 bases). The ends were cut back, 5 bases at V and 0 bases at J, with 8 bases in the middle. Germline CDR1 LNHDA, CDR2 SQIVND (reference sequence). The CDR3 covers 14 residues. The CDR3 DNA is TGTGCCAGTAGTTTCAGGGCCTCTGGAAACACCATATATTTT. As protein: CASSFRASGNTIYF.

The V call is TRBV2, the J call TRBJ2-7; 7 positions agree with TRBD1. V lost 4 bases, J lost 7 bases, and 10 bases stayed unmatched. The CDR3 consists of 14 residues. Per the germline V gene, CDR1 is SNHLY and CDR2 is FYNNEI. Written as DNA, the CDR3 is TGTGCCAGCAGTGTCAGACAGGGCATAGGTGAGCAGTACTTC. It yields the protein CASSVRQGIGEQYF.

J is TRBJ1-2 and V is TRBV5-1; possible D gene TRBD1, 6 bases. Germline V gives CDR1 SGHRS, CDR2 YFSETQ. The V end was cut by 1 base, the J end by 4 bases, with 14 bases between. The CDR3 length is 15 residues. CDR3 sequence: CASSLLAGEGYGYTF. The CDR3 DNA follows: TGCGCCAGCAGCTTGCTAGCAGGGGAGGGCTATGGCTACACCTTC.

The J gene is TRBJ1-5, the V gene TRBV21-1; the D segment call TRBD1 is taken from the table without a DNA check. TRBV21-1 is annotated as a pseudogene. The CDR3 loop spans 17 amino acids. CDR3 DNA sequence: TGTGCCAGCAGGTGGGACAGGGGCCTAGGCAAGAATCAGCCCCAGCATTTT. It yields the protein CASRWDRGLGKNQPQHF.

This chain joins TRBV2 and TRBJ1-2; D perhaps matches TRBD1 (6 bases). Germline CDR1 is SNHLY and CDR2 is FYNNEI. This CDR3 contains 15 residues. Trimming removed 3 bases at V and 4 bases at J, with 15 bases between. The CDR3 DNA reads TGTGCCAGCAGTGAGGAGCAGGGGTCTTTCTATGGCTACACCTTC. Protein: CASSEEQGSFYGYTF.

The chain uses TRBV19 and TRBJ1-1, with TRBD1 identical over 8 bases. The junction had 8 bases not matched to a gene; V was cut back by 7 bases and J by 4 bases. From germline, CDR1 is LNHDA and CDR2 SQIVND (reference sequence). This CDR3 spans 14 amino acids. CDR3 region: CASTLWDRTTEAFF. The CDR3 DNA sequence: TGTGCCAGTACTTTATGGGACAGGACCACTGAAGCTTTCTTT.

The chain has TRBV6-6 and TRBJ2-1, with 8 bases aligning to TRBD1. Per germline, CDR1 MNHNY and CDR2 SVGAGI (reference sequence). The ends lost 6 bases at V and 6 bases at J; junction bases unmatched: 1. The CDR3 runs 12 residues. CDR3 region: CASSTGGNEQFF. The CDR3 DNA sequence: TGTGCCAGCAGCACAGGGGGCAATGAGCAGTTCTTC.

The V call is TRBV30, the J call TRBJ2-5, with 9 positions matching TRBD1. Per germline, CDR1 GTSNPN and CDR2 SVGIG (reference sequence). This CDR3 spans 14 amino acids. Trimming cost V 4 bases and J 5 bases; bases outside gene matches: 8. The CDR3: CAWTTGGKPETQYF. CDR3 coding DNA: TGTGCCTGGACGACAGGGGGTAAACCGGAGACCCAGTACTTC.

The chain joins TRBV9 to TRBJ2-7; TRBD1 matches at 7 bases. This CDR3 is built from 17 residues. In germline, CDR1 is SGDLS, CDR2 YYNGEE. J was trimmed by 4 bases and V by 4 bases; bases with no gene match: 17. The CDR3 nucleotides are TGTGCCAGCAGCACACCCGACAGGGCCGTCGAGTGGTACGAGCAGTACGTC. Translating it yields CASSTPDRAVEWYEQYV.

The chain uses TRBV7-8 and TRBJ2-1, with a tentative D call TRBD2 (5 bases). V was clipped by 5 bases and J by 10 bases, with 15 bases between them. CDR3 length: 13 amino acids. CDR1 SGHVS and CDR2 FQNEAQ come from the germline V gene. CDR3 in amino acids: CASSPTLVEEQFF. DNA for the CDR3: TGTGCCAGCAGCCCTACACTAGTTGAGGAGCAGTTCTTC. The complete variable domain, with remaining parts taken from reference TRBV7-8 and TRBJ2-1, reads GAGVSQSPRYKVAKRGQDVALRCDPISGHVSLFWYQQALGQGPEFLTYFQNEAQLDKSGLPSDRFFAERPEGSVSTLKIQRTQQEDSAVYLCASSPTLVEEQFFGPGTRLTVL.

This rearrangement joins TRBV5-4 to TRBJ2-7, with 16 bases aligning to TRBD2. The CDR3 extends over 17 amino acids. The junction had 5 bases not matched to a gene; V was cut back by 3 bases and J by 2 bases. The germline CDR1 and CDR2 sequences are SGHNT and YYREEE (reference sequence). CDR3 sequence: CASSCPGLAGGPYEQYV. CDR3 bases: TGTGCCAGCAGCTGCCCGGGACTAGCGGGGGGGCCCTACGAGCAGTACGTC.

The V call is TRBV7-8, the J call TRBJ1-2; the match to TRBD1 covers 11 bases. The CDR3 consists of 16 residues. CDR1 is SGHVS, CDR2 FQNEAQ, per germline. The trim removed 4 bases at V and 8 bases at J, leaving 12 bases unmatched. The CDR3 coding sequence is TGTGCCAGCAGCTCAACCCGGACAGGGGGCACCAACGGCTACACCTTC. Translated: CASSSTRTGGTNGYTF.

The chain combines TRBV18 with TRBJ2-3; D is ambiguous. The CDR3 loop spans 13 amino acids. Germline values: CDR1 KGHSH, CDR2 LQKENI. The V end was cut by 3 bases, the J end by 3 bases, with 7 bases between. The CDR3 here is CASSPLPTDTQYF. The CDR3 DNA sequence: TGTGCCAGCTCACCGCTACCGACAGATACGCAGTATTTT. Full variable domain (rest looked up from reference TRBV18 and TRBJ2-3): NAGVMQNPRHLVRRRGQEARLRCSPMKGHSHVYWYRQLPEEGLKFMVYLQKENIIDESGMPKERFSAEFPKEGPSILRIQQVVRGDSAAYFCASSPLPTDTQYFGPGTRLTVL.

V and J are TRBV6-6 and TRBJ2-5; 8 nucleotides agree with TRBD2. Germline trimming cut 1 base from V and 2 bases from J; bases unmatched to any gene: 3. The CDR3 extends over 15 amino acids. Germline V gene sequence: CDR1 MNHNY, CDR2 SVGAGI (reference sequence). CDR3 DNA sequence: TGTGCCAGCAGTTACTACGGGGGGGGACAAGAGACCCAGTACTTC. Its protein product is CASSYYGGGQETQYF.

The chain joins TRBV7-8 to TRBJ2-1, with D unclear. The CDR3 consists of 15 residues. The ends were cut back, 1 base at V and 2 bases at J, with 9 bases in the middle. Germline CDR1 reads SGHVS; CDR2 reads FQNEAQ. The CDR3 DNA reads TGTGCCAGCAGCTTAGTTCGAGGAACCTACAATGAGCAGTTCTTC. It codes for CASSLVRGTYNEQFF.

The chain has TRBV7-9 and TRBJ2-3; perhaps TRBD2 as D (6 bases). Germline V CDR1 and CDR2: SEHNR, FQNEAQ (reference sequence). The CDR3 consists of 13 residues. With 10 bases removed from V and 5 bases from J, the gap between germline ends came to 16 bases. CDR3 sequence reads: CAIPGGAGDTQYF. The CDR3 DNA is TGTGCCATCCCCGGAGGGGCGGGAGATACGCAGTATTTT.

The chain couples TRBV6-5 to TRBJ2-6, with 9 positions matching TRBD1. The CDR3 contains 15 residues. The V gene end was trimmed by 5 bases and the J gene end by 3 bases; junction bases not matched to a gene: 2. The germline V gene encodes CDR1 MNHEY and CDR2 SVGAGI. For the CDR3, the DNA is TGTGCCAGCAGTAGGGGACAGGGTGGGGCCAACGTCCTGACTTTC. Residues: CASSRGQGGANVLTF.

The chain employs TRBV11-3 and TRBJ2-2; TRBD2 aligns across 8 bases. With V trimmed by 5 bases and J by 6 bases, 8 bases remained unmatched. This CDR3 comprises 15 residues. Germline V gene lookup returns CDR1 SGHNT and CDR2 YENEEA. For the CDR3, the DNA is TGTGCCAGCAGCCCAGGACTAGCCAAAGCCGGGGAGCTGTTTTTT. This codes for CASSPGLAKAGELFF.

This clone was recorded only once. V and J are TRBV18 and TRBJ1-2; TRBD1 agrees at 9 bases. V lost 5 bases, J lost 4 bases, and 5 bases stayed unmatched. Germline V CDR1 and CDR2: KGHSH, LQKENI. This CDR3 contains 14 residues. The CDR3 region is CASSTTGGVYGYTF. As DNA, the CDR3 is TGTGCCAGCTCAACTACAGGGGGCGTCTATGGCTACACCTTC.